These T cell receptor beta chains were read from a single sample in a study of blood T cell repertoires in COVID-19. Profiled with immunoSEQ multiplex PCR; TCRdb holds only in-frame clones, not every one. The repertoire holds about 180,000 clones, roughly 84% seen once, with about 7% in the top ten. Sequenced sample: peripheral blood. The receptors come from a woman in her thirties or forties with COVID-19, enrolled during active disease. Each CDR3 is given with its conserved first and last residue. The D gene is left open where the match is weak. Some rows have no size entry. The others give once, few or many, or a class for an expanded clone.

clone_size d_call j_call v_call cdr3_aa cdr3_nt
medium-sized - TRBJ1-5 TRBV29-1 CSVDSGPNQPQHF TGCAGCGTTGATTCAGGGCCCAATCAGCCCCAGCATTTT
- - TRBJ2-7 TRBV2 CASSDWEEQYF TGTGCCAGCAGTGACTGGGAGGAGCAGTACTTC
- TRBD1 TRBJ2-7 TRBV23-1 CASTRGSRDRSYEQYF TGCGCCAGCACACGAGGTTCCCGGGACAGATCTTACGAGCAGTACTTC
- - TRBJ1-2 TRBV11-2 CASSSIPLSNYGYTF TGTGCCAGCAGCTCCATACCACTTTCTAACTATGGCTACACCTTC
- - TRBJ2-5 TRBV5-8 CASSPQGVQYF TGTGCCAGCAGCCCACAGGGTGTCCAGTACTTC
few - TRBJ1-2 TRBV27 CASSFQGYYGYTF TGTGCCAGCAGTTTCCAGGGTTACTATGGCTACACCTTC
- TRBD1 TRBJ1-1 TRBV7-2 CASSVDRVALRNTEAFF TGTGCCAGCAGTGTCGACAGGGTAGCTCTGAGGAACACTGAAGCTTTCTTT
- - TRBJ2-1 TRBV4-1 CASSQDDGRDEQFF TGCGCCAGCAGCCAAGATGACGGGCGGGATGAGCAGTTCTTC
- TRBD1 TRBJ1-5 TRBV5-1 CASSLWGTGTQPQHF TGCGCCAGCAGCTTGTGGGGGACAGGGACCCAGCCCCAGCATTTT
- TRBD1 TRBJ1-2 TRBV6-2/TRBV6-3 CASSYDRGLVGYGYTF TGTGCCAGCAGTTATGACAGGGGGCTTGTTGGCTATGGCTACACCTTC
- TRBD2 TRBJ2-3 TRBV11-2 CASSLESGLGWDTQYF TGTGCCAGCAGCTTAGAGTCGGGACTAGGTTGGGATACGCAGTATTTT
- TRBD2 TRBJ2-6 TRBV6-5 CASSFGGSSGANVLTF TGTGCCAGCAGTTTTGGCGGGAGCTCTGGGGCCAACGTCCTGACTTTC
once TRBD2 TRBJ2-1 TRBV5-1 CASSHGLAGPEQFF TGCGCCAGCAGCCACGGACTAGCGGGGCCCGAGCAGTTCTTC
many TRBD1 TRBJ1-1 TRBV19 CASSSKTGYKTEAFF TGTGCCAGTAGTTCCAAGACAGGGTATAAAACTGAAGCTTTCTTT
once - TRBJ1-5 TRBV5-1 CASSLAGSGNQPQHF TGCGCCAGCAGCTTGGCGGGAAGTGGCAATCAGCCCCAGCATTTT
- - TRBJ1-1 TRBV4-1 CASSQPYQIRNTEAFF TGCGCCAGCAGCCAGCCCTACCAAATACGGAACACTGAAGCTTTCTTT
- TRBD2 TRBJ2-3 TRBV15 CATSRSLWGGGRITDTQYF TGTGCCACCAGCAGATCACTCTGGGGCGGGGGACGAATCACAGATACGCAGTATTTT
- - TRBJ1-1 TRBV29-1 CSVEAGNTEAFF TGCAGCGTTGAAGCAGGGAACACTGAAGCTTTCTTT
- TRBD1 TRBJ1-2 TRBV24-1 CATSRDRGYGYTF TGTGCCACCAGTCGGGACAGGGGCTATGGCTACACCTTC
- TRBD1 TRBJ1-3 TRBV18 CASSPTGQGGDTIYF TGTGCCAGCTCACCAACGGGACAGGGGGGAGACACCATATATTTT
- - TRBJ2-5 TRBV16 CASSQLQQETQYF TGTGCCAGCAGCCAATTACAGCAAGAGACCCAGTACTTC